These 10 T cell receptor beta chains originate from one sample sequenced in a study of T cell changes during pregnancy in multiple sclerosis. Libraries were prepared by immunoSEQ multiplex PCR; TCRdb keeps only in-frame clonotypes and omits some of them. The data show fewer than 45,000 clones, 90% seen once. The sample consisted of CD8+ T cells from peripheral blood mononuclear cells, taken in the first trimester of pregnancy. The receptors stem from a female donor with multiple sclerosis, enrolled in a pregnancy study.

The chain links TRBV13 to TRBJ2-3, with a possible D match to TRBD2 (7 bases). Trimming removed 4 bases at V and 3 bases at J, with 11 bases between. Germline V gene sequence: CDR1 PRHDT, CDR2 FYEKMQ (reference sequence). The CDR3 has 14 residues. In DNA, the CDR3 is TGTGCCAGCAGCTGGGGGGGCCAGACAGATACGCAGTATTTT. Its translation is CASSWGGQTDTQYF. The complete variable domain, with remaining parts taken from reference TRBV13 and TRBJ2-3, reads AAGVIQSPRHLIKEKRETATLKCYPIPRHDTVYWYQQGPGQDPQFLISFYEKMQSDKGSIPDRFSAQQFSDYHSELNMSSLELGDSALYFCASSWGGQTDTQYFGPGTRLTVL.

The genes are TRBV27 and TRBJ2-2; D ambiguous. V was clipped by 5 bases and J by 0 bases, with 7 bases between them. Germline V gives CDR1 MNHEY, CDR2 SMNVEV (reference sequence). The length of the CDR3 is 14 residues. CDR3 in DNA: TGTGCCAGCAGTCTGGGCGCGAACACCGGGGAGCTGTTTTTT. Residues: CASSLGANTGELFF.

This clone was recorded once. CDR3 amino acids: CASSVTQGNEQFF. The CDR3 DNA follows: TGTGCCAGCAGCGTGACACAGGGGAATGAGCAGTTCTTC. V gene TRBV9 combines with J gene TRBJ2-1, with 7 nucleotides matching TRBD1. The junction had 3 bases not matched to a gene; V was cut back by 2 bases and J by 7 bases. CDR3 length: 13 residues. In germline, CDR1 is SGDLS, CDR2 YYNGEE.

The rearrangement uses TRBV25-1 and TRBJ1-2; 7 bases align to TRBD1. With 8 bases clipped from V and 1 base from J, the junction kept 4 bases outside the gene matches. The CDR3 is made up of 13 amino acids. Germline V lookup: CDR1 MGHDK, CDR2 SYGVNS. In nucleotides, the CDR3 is TGTGCCAGCTCGTACAGGGGTAACTATGGCTACACCTTC. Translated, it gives CASSYRGNYGYTF.

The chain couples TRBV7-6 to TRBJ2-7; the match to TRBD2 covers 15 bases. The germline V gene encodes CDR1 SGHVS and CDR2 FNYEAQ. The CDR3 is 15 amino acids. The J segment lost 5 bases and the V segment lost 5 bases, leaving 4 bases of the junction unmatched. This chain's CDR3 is CASSDGTSGRNEQYF. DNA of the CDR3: TGTGCCAGCAGCGATGGGACTAGCGGGAGGAACGAGCAGTACTTC.

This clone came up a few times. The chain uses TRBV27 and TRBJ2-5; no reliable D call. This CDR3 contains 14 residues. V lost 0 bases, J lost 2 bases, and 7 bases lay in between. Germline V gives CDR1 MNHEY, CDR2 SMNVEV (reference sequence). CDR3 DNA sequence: TGTGCCAGCAGTTTATCCGGCGGACAAGAGACCCAGTACTTC. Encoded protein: CASSLSGGQETQYF.

The CDR3 nucleotides read TGTGCCAGCAATAGGGACAGGACAAACTATGGCTACACCTTC. Translated: CASNRDRTNYGYTF. The chain employs TRBV5-5 and TRBJ1-2; 8 bases are shared with TRBD1. The CDR3 length is 14 residues. V trimming: 6 bases; J trimming: 2 bases; junction bases outside the gene matches: 6. The germline gives CDR1 SGHKS, CDR2 YYEKEE (reference sequence).

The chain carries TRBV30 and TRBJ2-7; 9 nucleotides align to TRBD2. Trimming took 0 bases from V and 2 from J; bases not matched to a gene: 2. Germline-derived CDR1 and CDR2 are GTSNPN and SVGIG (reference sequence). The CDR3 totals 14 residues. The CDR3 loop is CAWSVLAGPYEQYF. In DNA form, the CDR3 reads TGTGCCTGGAGTGTGCTAGCGGGACCCTACGAGCAGTACTTC.

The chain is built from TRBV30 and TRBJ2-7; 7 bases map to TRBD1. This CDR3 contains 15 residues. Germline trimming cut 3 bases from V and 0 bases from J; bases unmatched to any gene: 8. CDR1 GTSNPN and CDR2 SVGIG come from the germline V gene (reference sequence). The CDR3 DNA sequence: TGTGCCTGGAGAAATCCGGGACAGCTCTCCTACGAGCAGTACTTC. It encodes CAWRNPGQLSYEQYF.

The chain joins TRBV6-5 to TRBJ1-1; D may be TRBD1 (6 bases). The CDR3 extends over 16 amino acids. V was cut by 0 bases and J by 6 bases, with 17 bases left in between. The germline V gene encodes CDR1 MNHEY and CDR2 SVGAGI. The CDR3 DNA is TGTGCCAGCAGTTACTCAATGACTTGGACAGTGGCTGAAGCTTTCTTT. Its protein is CASSYSMTWTVAEAFF.